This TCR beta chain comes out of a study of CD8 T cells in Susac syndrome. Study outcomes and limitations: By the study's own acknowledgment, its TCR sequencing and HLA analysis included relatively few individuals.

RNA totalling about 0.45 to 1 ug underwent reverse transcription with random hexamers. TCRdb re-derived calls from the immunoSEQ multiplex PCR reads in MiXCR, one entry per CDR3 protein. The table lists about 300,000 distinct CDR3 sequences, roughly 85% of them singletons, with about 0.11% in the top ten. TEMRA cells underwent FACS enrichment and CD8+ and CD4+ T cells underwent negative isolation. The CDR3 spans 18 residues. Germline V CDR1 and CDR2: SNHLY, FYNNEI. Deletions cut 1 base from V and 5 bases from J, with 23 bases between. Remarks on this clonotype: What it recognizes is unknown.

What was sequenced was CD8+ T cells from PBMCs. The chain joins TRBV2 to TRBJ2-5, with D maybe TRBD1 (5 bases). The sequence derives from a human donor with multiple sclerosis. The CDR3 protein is CASSEGSPHEGVGETQYF. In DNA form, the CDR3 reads TGTGCCAGCAGTGAAGGCTCCCCACACGAAGGGGTCGGCGAGACCCAGTACTTC. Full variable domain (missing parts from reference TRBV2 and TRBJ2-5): EPEVTQTPSHQVTQMGQEVILRCVPISNHLYFYWYRQILGQKVEFLVSFYNNEISEKSEIFDDQFSVERPDGSNFTLKIRSTKLEDSAMYFCASSEGSPHEGVGETQYFGPGTRLLVL.